This TCR beta chain was identified during a study of T cells in Graves' hyperthyroidism and ophthalmopathy. Diagnoses rested on clinical symptoms, serum thyroxine and TRAb, thyroid ultrasound and orbital computed tomography. Study outcomes and limitations: Ophthalmopathy prediction by the model preceded onset by a median about 6.3 months.

Authors of the study amplified TCR beta CDR3 regions from RNA transcripts. With the HTBI primer set, the TCR CDR3 went through a first round of RT-PCR. A single record per CDR3 protein comes from TCRdb applying MiXCR to the multiplex PCR reads. The data show approximately 700,000 distinct CDR3 sequences, over 40% seen once. Concerning this clonotype: What it binds is unknown.

The CDR3 has 15 amino acids. Germline V gene data show CDR1 as ENHRY and CDR2 as SYGVKD. Between the trimmed V and J ends, which lost 2 bases and 4 bases, there was a span of 14 bases. The V and J genes are TRBV10-3 and TRBJ1-2; D is unclear. The sequence derives from an adult man with Graves' disease, either hyperthyroidism or ophthalmopathy (not recorded which). What was sequenced was peripheral blood or thyroid tissue (not recorded which). CDR3 sequence: CAISEREGDRYGYTF. In DNA form, the CDR3 reads TGTGCCATCAGTGAGAGGGAGGGTGATCGCTATGGCTACACCTTC.